The rows below give T cell receptor beta chains drawn from one sample of a study of blood T cells in healthy people across ages. TCRdb used MiXCR to reprocess the 5' RACE reads, holding one entry per CDR3 protein. The sample includes about 1.1 million distinct CDR3 sequences, approximately 38% of them seen just once. Source material: blood. The receptors stem from a man aged 18 to 29 in good health. Both conserved end residues are part of each CDR3.

V gene	J gene	CDR3 protein
TRBV6-6	TRBJ2-3	CASSYLLRDQDTQYF
TRBV12-3/TRBV12-4	-	CASSLLFEQYF
TRBV20-1	TRBJ1-5	CSTTTGLRTRRPQHF
TRBV4-3	TRBJ2-3	CASSTFWTASSTDTQYF
TRBV29-1	TRBJ1-2	CSVELERDLYGYTF
TRBV11-2	TRBJ2-2	CASSRGGSTGELFF
TRBV9	TRBJ1-2	CASSVVSLNYGYTF
TRBV20-1	TRBJ2-5	CSARFPDTKTQETQYF
TRBV29-1	TRBJ2-3	CSVIAGGTDTQYF
TRBV6-2/TRBV6-3	TRBJ1-2	CASSLMKGYGYGYTF
TRBV2	TRBJ1-5	CASTAERGRSNQPQHF